Listed here are 16 T cell receptor beta chains from one sample, sequenced in a study of long-term antiretroviral therapy in people with HIV (dated by TCRdb to between 2021 and 2024). The immunoSEQ hsTCRB v3.0 assay was used at survey level resolution to sequence the TRB variable region. TCRdb provides this immuneACCESS table in a form limited to in-frame rearrangements. Some clones are lacking; in checked studies, under half of them reflect an unresolved V gene, and why the rest are absent is not known. This sample is represented by around 31,000 clones; approximately 86% of them were singletons. The biggest ten clones account for almost 7.5% of the sample. The material was unsorted PBMCs, obtained approximately 5 years before starting antiretroviral therapy. All receptors come from a man aged 50-60 years with HIV.

About this clone itself: Its ends do not fully match the called genes, so a read error is possible. The chain employs TRBV7-2 and TRBJ2-1; D not resolved. This CDR3 is built from 16 residues. Germline CDR1 is SGHTA and CDR2 is FQGNSA. As DNA, the CDR3 is TGTGCCAGCAGCTCGCCACCGAAAATCTCCCACAATGAGCAGTTCTTC. It codes for CASSSPPKISHNEQFF.

The V and J genes are TRBV28 and TRBJ1-5, with 10 bases fitting TRBD1. Unmatched junction bases numbered 6, after V lost 5 bases and J lost 2 bases. The CDR3 is 16 amino acids. Germline CDR1 is MDHEN and CDR2 is SYDVKM. CDR3 sequence reads: CASSTIGTGGNQPQHF. DNA of the CDR3: TGTGCCAGCAGTACCATAGGGACAGGGGGCAATCAGCCCCAGCATTTT.

The chain has TRBV18 and TRBJ1-3; a possible D gene is TRBD1 (5 bases). This CDR3 region has 16 residues. Germline assignment: CDR1 KGHSH and CDR2 LQKENI. The V gene lost 2 bases and the J gene lost 3 bases, with 14 bases spanning the gap. The CDR3 here is CASSPLRQGSGNTIYF. The CDR3 DNA reads TGTGCCAGCTCACCATTACGCCAGGGAAGTGGAAACACCATATATTTT.

The chain couples TRBV28 to TRBJ2-7; 7 nucleotides match TRBD1. The ends lost 8 bases at V and 2 bases at J; junction bases unmatched: 9. There are 14 residues in the CDR3. Germline CDR1 is MDHEN and CDR2 is SYDVKM. In nucleotides, the CDR3 is TGTGCCAGCTTTCCGGGACAGCGAACCTACGAGCAGTACTTC. It translates to CASFPGQRTYEQYF.

The chain has TRBV7-3 and TRBJ1-2; maybe TRBD1 (6 bases). The CDR3 length is 14 residues. The V end lost 5 bases, the J end lost 4 bases, and 14 bases lay between the germline ends. Germline V gene data show CDR1 as SGHTA and CDR2 as FQGTGA. In DNA, the CDR3 is TGTGCCAGCAGCCCCCAAGGGGGACCCTATGGCTACACCTTC. Protein product: CASSPQGGPYGYTF.

V gene TRBV10-1 combines with J gene TRBJ2-1, with 10 bases identical to TRBD1. Germline CDR1 WNHNN, CDR2 SYGVQD (reference sequence). This CDR3 comprises 17 residues. The junction had 8 bases not matched to a gene; V was cut back by 2 bases and J by 4 bases. The CDR3 loop is CASSEGTGAPHYNEQFF. As DNA, the CDR3 is TGCGCCAGCAGTGAGGGGACAGGGGCGCCACATTACAATGAGCAGTTCTTC.

The chain couples TRBV2 to TRBJ2-7; D not resolved. The V end lost 4 bases, the J end lost 3 bases, and 13 bases lay between the germline ends. From germline, CDR1 is SNHLY and CDR2 FYNNEI. This CDR3 spans 14 amino acids. The CDR3 DNA follows: TGTGCCAGCAGTGGTCGAGGAGCTTACTACGAGCAGTACTTC. Protein sequence: CASSGRGAYYEQYF.

The chain employs TRBV11-2 and TRBJ2-4; TRBD2 is a possible D gene (6 bases). The CDR3 has 14 residues. Germline values: CDR1 SGHAT, CDR2 FQNNGV. V lost 2 bases to trimming and J lost 7 bases, with 12 bases between them. CDR3 protein: CASSLFGGGNIQYF. The CDR3 region has the DNA TGTGCCAGCAGCTTATTCGGGGGAGGTAACATTCAGTACTTC.

This clone was seen more than once but under ten times. The chain recombines TRBV15 with TRBJ2-2, with 9 bases matching TRBD1. V shed 7 bases and J 7 bases; nucleotides not matched to a gene: 10. Germline-derived CDR1 and CDR2 are LNHNV and YYDKDF (reference sequence). CDR3 length: 15 amino acids. CDR3 nucleotides: TGTGCCACCAACCGGGACAGGGCGGTCGGCGGGGAGCTGTTTTTT. Translating it yields CATNRDRAVGGELFF.

The chain combines TRBV11-2 with TRBJ2-7; no clear D gene. With 0 bases removed from V and 2 bases from J, the gap between germline ends came to 17 bases. There are 17 residues in the CDR3. Germline CDR1 reads SGHAT; CDR2 reads FQNNGV. The CDR3 loop reads CASSLDAYPILTYEQYF. CDR3 bases: TGTGCCAGCAGCTTAGACGCCTACCCAATACTGACCTACGAGCAGTACTTC.

This clone was detected only once. V is TRBV5-1 and J is TRBJ2-7, with TRBD1 matching over 8 bases. CDR1 is SGHRS, CDR2 YFSETQ, per germline. V was clipped by 6 bases and J by 2 bases; unmatched bases: 16. This CDR3 has 17 amino acids. CDR3 loop: CASKRGQEDLHAYEQYF. CDR3 in DNA: TGCGCCAGCAAACGGGGACAGGAGGACCTCCACGCCTACGAGCAGTACTTC. Supplemented by reference TRBV5-1 and TRBJ2-7, the full variable domain reads KAGVTQTPRYLIKTRGQQVTLSCSPISGHRSVSWYQQTPGQGLQFLFEYFSETQRNKGNFPGRFSGRQFSNSRSEMNVSTLELGDSALYLCASKRGQEDLHAYEQYFGPGTRLTVT.

The V and J genes are TRBV6-5 and TRBJ1-1; D not resolved. The germline gives CDR1 MNHEY, CDR2 SVGAGI. The V and J ends lost 0 bases and 4 bases respectively, with 9 bases between them. The CDR3 totals 14 residues. CDR3 protein: CASSYSMGGTEAFF. CDR3 coding DNA: TGTGCCAGCAGTTACTCGATGGGAGGCACTGAAGCTTTCTTT.

This chain joins TRBV5-4 and TRBJ1-2, with TRBD1 matching 7 bases. CDR3 length equals 15 residues. V gave up 4 bases and J gave up 4 bases; unmatched junction bases: 10. Per germline, CDR1 SGHNT and CDR2 YYREEE (reference sequence). CDR3 DNA sequence: TGTGCCAGCAGCGTAGACAGGGATTTTACCTATGGCTACACCTTC. This gives the protein CASSVDRDFTYGYTF.

The chain couples TRBV13 to TRBJ2-1, with 13 bases that match TRBD2. In germline, CDR1 is PRHDT, CDR2 FYEKMQ (reference sequence). The CDR3 is made up of 16 amino acids. Losses at the gene ends were 4 bases for V and 7 bases for J; bases not matched to a gene: 7. CDR3: CASSYIQLAGGNEQFF. The CDR3 DNA follows: TGTGCCAGCAGCTACATCCAACTAGCGGGGGGGAATGAGCAGTTCTTC.

The chain links TRBV6-5 to TRBJ2-7; D is undetermined. Between the trimmed V and J ends, which lost 0 bases and 9 bases, there was a span of 15 bases. Germline V lookup: CDR1 MNHEY, CDR2 SVGAGI. CDR3 length equals 14 residues. The CDR3, as DNA: TGTGCCAGCAGTTACTCGAGTGGGCTTTCGGCGCAGTACTTC. It codes for CASSYSSGLSAQYF.

The chain is built from TRBV10-3 and TRBJ2-3; 7 bases map to TRBD2. There are 15 residues in the CDR3. J lost 4 bases, V lost 5 bases, and 9 bases had no gene match. Per germline, CDR1 ENHRY and CDR2 SYGVKD. The CDR3 sequence: CAISWEAGVPDTQYF. In DNA form, the CDR3 reads TGTGCCATCAGTTGGGAGGCGGGAGTGCCAGATACGCAGTATTTT.